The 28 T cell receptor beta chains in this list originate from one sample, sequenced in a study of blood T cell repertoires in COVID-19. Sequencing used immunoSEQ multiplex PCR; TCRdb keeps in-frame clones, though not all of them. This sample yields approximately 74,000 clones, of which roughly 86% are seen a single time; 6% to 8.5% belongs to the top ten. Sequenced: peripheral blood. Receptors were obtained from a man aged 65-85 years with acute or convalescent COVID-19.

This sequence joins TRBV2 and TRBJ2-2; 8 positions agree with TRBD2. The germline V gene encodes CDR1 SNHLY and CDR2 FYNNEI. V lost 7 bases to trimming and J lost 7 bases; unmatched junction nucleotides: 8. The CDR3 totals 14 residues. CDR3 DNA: TGTGCCAGCATTGGCGGGAGGATCAGCGGGGAGCTGTTTTTT. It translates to CASIGGRISGELFF.

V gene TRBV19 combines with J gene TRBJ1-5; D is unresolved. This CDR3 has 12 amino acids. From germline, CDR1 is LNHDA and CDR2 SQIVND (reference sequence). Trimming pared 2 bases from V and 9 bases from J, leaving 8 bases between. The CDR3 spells CASSILPWPQHF. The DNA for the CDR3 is TGTGCCAGTAGTATACTCCCCTGGCCCCAGCATTTT.

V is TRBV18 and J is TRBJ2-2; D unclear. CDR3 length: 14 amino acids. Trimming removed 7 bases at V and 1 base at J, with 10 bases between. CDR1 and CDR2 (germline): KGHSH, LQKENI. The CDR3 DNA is TGTGCCAGCTTGAGGCAGCAGAACACCGGGGAGCTGTTTTTT. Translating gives CASLRQQNTGELFF.

The CDR3 loop reads CASSLLPGQEFYEQYF. The CDR3 bases are TGTGCCAGCAGCCTTTTACCGGGACAGGAGTTCTACGAGCAGTACTTC. This sequence joins TRBV5-5 and TRBJ2-7, with 8 bases aligning to TRBD1. J lost 3 bases, V lost 4 bases, and 12 bases had no gene match. CDR1 and CDR2 (germline): SGHKS, YYEKEE (reference sequence). The CDR3 covers 16 residues.

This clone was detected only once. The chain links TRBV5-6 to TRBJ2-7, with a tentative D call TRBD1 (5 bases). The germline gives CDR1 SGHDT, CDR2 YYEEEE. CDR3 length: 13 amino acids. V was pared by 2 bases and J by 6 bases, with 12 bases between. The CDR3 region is CASSFHRGSEQYF. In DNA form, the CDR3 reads TGTGCCAGCAGCTTTCATAGGGGAAGCGAGCAGTACTTC.

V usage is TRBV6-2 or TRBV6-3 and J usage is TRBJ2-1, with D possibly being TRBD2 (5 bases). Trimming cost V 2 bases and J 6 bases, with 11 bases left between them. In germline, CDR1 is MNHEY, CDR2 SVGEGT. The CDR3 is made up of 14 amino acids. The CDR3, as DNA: TGTGCCAGCAGTTACGGGCTAGCCCCCAATGAGCAGTTCTTC. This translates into CASSYGLAPNEQFF.

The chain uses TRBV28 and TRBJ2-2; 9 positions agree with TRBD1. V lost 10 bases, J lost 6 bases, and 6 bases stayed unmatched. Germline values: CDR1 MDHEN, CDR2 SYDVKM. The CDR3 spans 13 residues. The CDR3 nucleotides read TGTGCCATTCGGAACAGGGGGCCCGGGGAGCTGTTTTTT. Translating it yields CAIRNRGPGELFF.

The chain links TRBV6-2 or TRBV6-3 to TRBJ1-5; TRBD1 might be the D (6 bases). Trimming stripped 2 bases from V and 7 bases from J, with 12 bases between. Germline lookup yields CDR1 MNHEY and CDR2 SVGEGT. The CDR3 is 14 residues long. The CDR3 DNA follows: TGTGCCAGCAGTTACGTAGACAGGAACCAGCCCCAGCATTTT. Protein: CASSYVDRNQPQHF.

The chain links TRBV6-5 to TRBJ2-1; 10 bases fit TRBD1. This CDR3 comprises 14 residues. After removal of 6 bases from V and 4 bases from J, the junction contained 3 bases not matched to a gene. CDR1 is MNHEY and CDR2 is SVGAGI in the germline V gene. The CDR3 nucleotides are TGTGCCAGCAGGCGGACAGGGGGTTACAATGAGCAGTTCTTC. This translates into CASRRTGGYNEQFF.

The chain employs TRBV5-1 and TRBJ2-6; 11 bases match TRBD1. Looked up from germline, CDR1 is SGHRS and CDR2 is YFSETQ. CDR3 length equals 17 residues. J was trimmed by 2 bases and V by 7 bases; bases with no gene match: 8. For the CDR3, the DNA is TGCGCCAGCGGCGACGGACAGGGGGCTGCTGGGGCCAACGTCCTGACTTTC. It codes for CASGDGQGAAGANVLTF.

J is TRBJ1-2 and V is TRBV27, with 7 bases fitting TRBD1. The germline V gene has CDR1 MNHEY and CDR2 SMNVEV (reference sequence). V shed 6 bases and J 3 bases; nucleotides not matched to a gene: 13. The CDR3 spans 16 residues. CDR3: CASRPTGFQGDYGYTF. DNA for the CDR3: TGTGCCAGCAGACCTACGGGTTTCCAGGGGGACTATGGCTACACCTTC.

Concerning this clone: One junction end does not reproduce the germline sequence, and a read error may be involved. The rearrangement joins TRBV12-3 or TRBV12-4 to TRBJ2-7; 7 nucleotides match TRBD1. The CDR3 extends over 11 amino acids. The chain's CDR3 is CASGRKTGTDF. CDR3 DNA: TGTGCCAGCGGGCGAAAGACAGGGACCGACTTC.

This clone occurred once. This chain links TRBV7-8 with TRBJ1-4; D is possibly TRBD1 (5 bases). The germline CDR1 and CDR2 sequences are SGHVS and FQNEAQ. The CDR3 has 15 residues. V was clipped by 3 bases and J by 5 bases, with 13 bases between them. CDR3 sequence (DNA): TGTGCCAGCAGCTTCGCCGGGACTAACAATGAAAAACTGTTTTTT. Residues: CASSFAGTNNEKLFF.

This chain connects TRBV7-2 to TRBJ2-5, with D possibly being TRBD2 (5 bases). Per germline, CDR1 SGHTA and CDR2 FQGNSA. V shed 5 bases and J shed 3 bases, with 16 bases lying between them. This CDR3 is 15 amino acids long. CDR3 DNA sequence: TGTGCCAGCAGCCCGACCGGGGTTAGTAAAGAGACCCAGTACTTC. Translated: CASSPTGVSKETQYF.

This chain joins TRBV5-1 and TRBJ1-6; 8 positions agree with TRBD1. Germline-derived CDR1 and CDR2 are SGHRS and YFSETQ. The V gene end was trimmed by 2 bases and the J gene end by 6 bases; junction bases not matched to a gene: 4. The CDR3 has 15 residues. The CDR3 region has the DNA TGCGCCAGCAGCTTAACAGGGGGGGGTAATTCACCCCTCCACTTT. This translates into CASSLTGGGNSPLHF.

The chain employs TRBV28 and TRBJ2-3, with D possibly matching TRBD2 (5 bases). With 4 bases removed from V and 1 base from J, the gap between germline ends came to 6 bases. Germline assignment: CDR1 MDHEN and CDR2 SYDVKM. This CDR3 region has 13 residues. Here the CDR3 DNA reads TGTGCCAGCAGTTCCGGGGGCACAGATACGCAGTATTTT. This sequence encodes CASSSGGTDTQYF.

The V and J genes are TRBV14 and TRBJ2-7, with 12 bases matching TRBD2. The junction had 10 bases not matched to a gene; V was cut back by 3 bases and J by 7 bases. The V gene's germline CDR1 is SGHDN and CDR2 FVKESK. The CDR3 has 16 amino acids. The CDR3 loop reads CASSQRSGLAGGEQYF. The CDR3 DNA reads TGTGCCAGCAGCCAGCGCTCGGGACTAGCGGGTGGGGAGCAGTACTTC.

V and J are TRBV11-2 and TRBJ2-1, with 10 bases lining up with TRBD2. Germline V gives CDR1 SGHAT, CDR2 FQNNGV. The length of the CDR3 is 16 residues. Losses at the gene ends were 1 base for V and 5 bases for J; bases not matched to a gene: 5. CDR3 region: CASSLVASGGNNEQFF. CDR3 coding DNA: TGTGCCAGCAGCTTAGTAGCTAGCGGGGGAAACAATGAGCAGTTCTTC. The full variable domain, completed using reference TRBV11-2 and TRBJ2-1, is EAGVAQSPRYKIIEKRQSVAFWCNPISGHATLYWYQQILGQGPKLLIQFQNNGVVDDSQLPKDRFSAERLKGVDSTLKIQPAKLEDSAVYLCASSLVASGGNNEQFFGPGTRLTVL.

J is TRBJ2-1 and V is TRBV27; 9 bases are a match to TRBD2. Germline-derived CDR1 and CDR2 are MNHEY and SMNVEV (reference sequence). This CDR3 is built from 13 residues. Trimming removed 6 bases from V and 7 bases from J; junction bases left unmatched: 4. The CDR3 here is CASRASGANEQFF. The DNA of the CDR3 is TGTGCCAGCAGGGCTAGCGGGGCGAATGAGCAGTTCTTC.

The CDR3 nucleotides are TGTGCCACCAGTGGAGGCGGGAGCTCCTACAATGAGCAGTTCTTC. Translation: CATSGGGSSYNEQFF. V is TRBV15 and J is TRBJ2-1; 7 nucleotides line up with TRBD2. V gave up 6 bases and J gave up 0 bases; unmatched junction bases: 5. The germline CDR1 and CDR2 sequences are LNHNV and YYDKDF (reference sequence). This CDR3 comprises 15 residues. The full variable domain, its missing parts supplied by reference TRBV15 and TRBJ2-1, is DAMVIQNPRYQVTQFGKPVTLSCSQTLNHNVMYWYQQKSSQAPKLLFHYYDKDFNNEADTPDNFQSRRPNTSFCFLDIRSPGLGDTAMYLCATSGGGSSYNEQFFGPGTRLTVL.

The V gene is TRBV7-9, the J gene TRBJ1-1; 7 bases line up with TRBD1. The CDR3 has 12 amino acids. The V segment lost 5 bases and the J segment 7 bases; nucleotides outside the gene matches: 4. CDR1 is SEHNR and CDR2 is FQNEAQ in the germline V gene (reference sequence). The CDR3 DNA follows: TGTGCCAGCAGCCCGACAGGGATTGAAGCTTTCTTT. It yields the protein CASSPTGIEAFF. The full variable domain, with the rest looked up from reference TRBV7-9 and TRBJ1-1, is DTGVSQNPRHKITKRGQNVTFRCDPISEHNRLYWYRQTLGQGPEFLTYFQNEAQLEKSRLLSDRFSAERPKGSFSTLEIQRTEQGDSAMYLCASSPTGIEAFFGQGTRLTVV.

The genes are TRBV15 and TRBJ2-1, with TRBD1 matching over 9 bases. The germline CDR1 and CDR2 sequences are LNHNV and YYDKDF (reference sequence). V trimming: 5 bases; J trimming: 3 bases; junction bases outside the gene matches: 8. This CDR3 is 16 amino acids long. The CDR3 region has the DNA TGTGCCACCAGCCGTCCGTCGGGACAGGGCTACAATGAGCAGTTCTTC. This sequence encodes CATSRPSGQGYNEQFF.

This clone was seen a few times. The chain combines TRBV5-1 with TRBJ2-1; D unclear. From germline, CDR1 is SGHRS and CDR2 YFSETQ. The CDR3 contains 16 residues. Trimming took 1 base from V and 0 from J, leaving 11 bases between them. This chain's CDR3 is CASSLTGDNSYNEQFF. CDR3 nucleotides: TGCGCCAGCAGCTTGACCGGAGATAACTCCTACAATGAGCAGTTCTTC.

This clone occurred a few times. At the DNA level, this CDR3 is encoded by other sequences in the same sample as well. The CDR3 DNA reads as TGTGCCAGCAGCTCAAGCGGGGGGGGCCTAGCCAAAAACATTCAGTACTTC. It is translated as CASSSSGGGLAKNIQYF. The chain is built from TRBV21-1 and TRBJ2-4; the DNA was not compared with TRBD2, the D call given in the table. TRBV21-1 is designated a pseudogene. The length of the CDR3 is 17 residues.

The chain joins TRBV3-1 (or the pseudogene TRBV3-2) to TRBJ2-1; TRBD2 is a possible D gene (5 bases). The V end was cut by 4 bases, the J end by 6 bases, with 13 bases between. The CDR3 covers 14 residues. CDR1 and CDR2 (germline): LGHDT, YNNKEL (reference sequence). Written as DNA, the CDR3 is TGTGCCAGCAGCCCTTTTGAGGGCGGCAATGAGCAGTTCTTC. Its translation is CASSPFEGGNEQFF.

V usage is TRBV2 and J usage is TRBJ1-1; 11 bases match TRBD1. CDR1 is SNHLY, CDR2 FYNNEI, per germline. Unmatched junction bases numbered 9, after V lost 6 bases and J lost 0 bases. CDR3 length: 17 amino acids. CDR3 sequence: CASRKDRGLFVNTEAFF. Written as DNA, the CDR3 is TGTGCCAGCAGGAAGGACAGGGGGCTTTTTGTGAACACTGAAGCTTTCTTT.

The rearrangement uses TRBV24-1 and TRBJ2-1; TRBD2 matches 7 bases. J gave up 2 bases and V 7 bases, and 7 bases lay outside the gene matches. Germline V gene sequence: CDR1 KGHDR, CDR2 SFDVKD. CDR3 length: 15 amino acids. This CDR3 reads CATSAGGSTYNEQFF. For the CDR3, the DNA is TGTGCCACCAGCGCCGGCGGGAGTACCTACAATGAGCAGTTCTTC.

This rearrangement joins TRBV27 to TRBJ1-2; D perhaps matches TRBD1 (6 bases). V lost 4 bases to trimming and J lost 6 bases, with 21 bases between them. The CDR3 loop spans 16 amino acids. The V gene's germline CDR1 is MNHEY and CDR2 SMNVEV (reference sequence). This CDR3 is CASSSGQGLRRDGYTF. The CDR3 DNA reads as TGTGCCAGCAGTTCGGGGCAGGGGTTAAGGAGAGATGGCTACACCTTC.